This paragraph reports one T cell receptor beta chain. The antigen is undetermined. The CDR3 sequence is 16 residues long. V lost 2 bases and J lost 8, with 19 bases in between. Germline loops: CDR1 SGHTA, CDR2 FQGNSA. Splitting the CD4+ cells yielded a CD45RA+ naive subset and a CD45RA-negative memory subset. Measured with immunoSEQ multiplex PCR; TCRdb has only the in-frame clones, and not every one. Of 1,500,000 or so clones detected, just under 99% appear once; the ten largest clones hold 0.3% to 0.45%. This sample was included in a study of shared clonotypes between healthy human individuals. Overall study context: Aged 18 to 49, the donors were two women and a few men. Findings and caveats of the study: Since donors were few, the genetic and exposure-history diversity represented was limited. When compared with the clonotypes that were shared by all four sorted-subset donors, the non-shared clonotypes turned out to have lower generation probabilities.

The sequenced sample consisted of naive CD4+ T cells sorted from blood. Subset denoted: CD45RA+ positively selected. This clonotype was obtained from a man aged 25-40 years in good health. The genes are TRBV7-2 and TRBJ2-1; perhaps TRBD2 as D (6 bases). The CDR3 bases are TGTGCCAGCAGCTTAAGGGGATCGCGGGAAGAATATGAGCAGTTCTTC. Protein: CASSLRGSREEYEQFF. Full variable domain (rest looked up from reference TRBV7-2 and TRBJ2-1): GAGVSQSPSNKVTEKGKDVELRCDPISGHTALYWYRQSLGQGLEFLIYFQGNSAPDKSGLPSDRFSAERTGGSVSTLTIQRTQQEDSAVYLCASSLRGSREEYEQFFGPGTRLTVL.